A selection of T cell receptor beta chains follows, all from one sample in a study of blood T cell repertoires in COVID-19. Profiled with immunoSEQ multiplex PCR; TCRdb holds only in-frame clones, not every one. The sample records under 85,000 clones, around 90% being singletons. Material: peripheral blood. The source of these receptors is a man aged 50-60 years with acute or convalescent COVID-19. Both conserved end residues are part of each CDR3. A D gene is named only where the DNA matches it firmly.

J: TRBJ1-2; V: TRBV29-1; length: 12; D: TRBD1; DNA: TGCAGCGTTGTGACAGGGGAGGGAGGCTACACCTTC; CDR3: CSVVTGEGGYTF
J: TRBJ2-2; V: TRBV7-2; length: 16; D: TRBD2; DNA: TGTGCCAGCAGCTTAGGACTAGCGGATTACACCGGGGAGCTGTTTTTT; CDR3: CASSLGLADYTGELFF
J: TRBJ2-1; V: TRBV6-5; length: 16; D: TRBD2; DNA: TGTGCCAGCAGTTACTCTAGCGGGAGGGCCGGTCCTGAGCAGTTCTTC; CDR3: CASSYSSGRAGPEQFF
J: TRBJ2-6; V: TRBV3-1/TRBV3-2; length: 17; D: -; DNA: TGTGCCAGCAGCCAAGAGGGGGGGCGTAGAGGGGCCAACGTCCTGACTTTC; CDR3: CASSQEGGRRGANVLTF
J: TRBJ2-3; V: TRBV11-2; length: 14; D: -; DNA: TGTGCCAGCAGCTTAGATCATTGGGAGGATACGCAGTATTTT; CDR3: CASSLDHWEDTQYF
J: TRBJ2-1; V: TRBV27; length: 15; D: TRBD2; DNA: TGTGCCAGCAGTGCCGGGACTAGCGGGAGAAATGAGCAGTTCTTC; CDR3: CASSAGTSGRNEQFF
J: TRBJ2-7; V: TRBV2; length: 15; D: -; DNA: TGTGCCAGCAGTGAAGGGGGGGTCTTGAGCTACGAGCAGTACTTC; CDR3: CASSEGGVLSYEQYF
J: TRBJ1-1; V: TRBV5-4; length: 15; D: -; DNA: TGTGCCAGCAGCCCCGGGTCGGCAATGAACACTGAAGCTTTCTTT; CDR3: CASSPGSAMNTEAFF
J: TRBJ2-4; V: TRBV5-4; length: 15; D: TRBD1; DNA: TGTGCCAGCAGTTCCCGACAGGGCCGGGGAAACATTCAGTACTTC; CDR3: CASSSRQGRGNIQYF
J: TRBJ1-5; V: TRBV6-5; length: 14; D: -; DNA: TGTGCCAGCAGTTATGGGCAGGGCTATCAGCCCCAGCATTTT; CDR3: CASSYGQGYQPQHF
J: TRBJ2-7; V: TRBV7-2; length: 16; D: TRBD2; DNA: TGTGCCAGCAGCTTATTACTAGCGGGTGGATCCTACGAGCAGTACTTC; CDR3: CASSLLLAGGSYEQYF
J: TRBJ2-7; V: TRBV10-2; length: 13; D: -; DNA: TGCGCCAGCAGTGATTCCTCGGTCCACGAGCAGTACTTC; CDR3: CASSDSSVHEQYF
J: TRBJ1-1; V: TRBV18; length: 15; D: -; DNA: TGTGCCAGCTCACCACCGGGCGGGGTGGACACTGAAGCTTTCTTT; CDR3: CASSPPGGVDTEAFF
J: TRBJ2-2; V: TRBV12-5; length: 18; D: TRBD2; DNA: TGTGCTAGTGGTACCCGGACCTGGGGCGGGAGTGACACCGGGGAGCTGTTTTTT; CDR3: CASGTRTWGGSDTGELFF